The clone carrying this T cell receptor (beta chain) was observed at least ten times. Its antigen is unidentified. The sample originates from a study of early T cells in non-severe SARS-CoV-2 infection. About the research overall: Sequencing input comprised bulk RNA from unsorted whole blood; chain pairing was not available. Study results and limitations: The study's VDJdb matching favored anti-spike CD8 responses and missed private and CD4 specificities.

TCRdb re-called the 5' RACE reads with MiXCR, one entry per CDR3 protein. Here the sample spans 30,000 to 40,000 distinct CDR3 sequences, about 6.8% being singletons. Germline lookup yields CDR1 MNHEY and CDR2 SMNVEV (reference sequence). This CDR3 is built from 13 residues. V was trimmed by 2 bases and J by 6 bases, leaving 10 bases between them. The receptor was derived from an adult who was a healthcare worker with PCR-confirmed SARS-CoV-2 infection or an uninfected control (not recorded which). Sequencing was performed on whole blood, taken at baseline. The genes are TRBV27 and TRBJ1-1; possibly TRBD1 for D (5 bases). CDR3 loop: CASSLRVGAEAFF. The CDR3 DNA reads TGTGCCAGCAGTTTAAGGGTGGGGGCTGAAGCTTTCTTT.